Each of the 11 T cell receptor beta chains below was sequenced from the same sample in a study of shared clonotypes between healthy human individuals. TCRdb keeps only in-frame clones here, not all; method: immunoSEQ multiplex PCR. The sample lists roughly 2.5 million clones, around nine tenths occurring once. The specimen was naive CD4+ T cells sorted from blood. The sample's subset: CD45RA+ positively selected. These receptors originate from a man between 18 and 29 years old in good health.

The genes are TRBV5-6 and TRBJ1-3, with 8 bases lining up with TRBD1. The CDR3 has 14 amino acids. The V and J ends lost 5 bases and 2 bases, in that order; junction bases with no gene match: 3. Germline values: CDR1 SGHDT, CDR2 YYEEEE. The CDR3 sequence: CASSRTGTGNTIYF. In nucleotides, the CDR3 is TGTGCCAGCAGTCGGACAGGGACTGGAAACACCATATATTTT.

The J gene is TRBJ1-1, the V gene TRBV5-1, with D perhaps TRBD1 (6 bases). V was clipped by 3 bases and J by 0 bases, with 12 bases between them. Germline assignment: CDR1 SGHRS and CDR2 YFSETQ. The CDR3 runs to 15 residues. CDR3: CASSSGRTVNTEAFF. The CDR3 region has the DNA TGCGCCAGCAGCTCCGGCCGGACAGTGAACACTGAAGCTTTCTTT.

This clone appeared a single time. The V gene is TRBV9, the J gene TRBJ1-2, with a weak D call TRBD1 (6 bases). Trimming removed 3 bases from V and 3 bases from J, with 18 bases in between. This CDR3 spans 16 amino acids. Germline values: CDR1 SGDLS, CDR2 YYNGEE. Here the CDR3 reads CASSGDRSAKYYGYTF. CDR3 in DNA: TGTGCCAGCAGCGGAGACAGGTCGGCTAAGTACTATGGCTACACCTTC. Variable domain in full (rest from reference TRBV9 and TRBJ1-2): DSGVTQTPKHLITATGQRVTLRCSPRSGDLSVYWYQQSLDQGLQFLIQYYNGEERAKGNILERFSAQQFPDLHSELNLSSLELGDSALYFCASSGDRSAKYYGYTFGSGTRLTVV.

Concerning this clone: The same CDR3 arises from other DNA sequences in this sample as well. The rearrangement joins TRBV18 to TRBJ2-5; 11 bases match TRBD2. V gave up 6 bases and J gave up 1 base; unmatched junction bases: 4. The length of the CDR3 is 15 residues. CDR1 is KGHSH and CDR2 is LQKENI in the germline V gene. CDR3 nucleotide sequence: TGTGCCAGCTCGCTGGGACTAGCGGCCCAAGAGACCCAGTACTTC. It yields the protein CASSLGLAAQETQYF.

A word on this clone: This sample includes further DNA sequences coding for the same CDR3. The CDR3 nucleotides are TGTGCCAGCAGCTTAGTGGGCGGACCGGATACGCAGTATTTT. It specifies CASSLVGGPDTQYF. The chain links TRBV7-2 to TRBJ2-3; no reliable D call. The germline gives CDR1 SGHTA, CDR2 FQGNSA. The CDR3 contains 14 residues. V was shortened by 1 base and J by 6 bases, with 11 bases between the two germline ends.

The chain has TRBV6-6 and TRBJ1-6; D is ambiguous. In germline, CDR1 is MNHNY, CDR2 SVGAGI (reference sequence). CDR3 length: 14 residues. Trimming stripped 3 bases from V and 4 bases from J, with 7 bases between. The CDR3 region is CASSYVGYNSPLHF. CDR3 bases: TGTGCCAGCAGTTATGTTGGGTATAATTCACCCCTCCACTTT.

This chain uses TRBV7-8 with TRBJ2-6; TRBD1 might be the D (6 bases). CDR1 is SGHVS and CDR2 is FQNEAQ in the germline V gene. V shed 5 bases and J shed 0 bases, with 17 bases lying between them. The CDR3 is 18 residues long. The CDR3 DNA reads TGTGCCAGCAGCGTCTCCGGGACAAGAATCTCTGGGGCCAACGTCCTGACTTTC. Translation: CASSVSGTRISGANVLTF.

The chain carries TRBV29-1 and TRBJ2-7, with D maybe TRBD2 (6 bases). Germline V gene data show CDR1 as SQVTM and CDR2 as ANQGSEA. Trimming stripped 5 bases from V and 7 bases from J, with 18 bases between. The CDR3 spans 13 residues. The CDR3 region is CSVRPGAAGEQYF. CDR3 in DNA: TGCAGCGTTCGGCCCGGGGCCGCGGGGGAGCAGTACTTC.

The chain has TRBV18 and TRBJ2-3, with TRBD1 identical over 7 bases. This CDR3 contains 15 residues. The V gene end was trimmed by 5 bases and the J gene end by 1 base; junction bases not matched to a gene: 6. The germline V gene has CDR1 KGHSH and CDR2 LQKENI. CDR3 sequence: CASSSSGQGTDTQYF. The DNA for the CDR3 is TGTGCCAGCTCATCCTCCGGACAGGGCACAGATACGCAGTATTTT.

CDR3 amino acids: CASSVVGAWAGELFF. The CDR3 nucleotides are TGTGCCAGCAGCGTAGTGGGGGCCTGGGCCGGGGAGCTGTTTTTT. The chain is built from TRBV9 and TRBJ2-2, with a tentative D call TRBD1 (6 bases). V lost 0 bases and J lost 6, with 12 bases in between. The CDR3 loop spans 15 amino acids. Per the germline V gene, CDR1 is SGDLS and CDR2 is YYNGEE. The full variable domain, rest sourced from reference TRBV9 and TRBJ2-2, is DSGVTQTPKHLITATGQRVTLRCSPRSGDLSVYWYQQSLDQGLQFLIQYYNGEERAKGNILERFSAQQFPDLHSELNLSSLELGDSALYFCASSVVGAWAGELFFGEGSRLTVL.

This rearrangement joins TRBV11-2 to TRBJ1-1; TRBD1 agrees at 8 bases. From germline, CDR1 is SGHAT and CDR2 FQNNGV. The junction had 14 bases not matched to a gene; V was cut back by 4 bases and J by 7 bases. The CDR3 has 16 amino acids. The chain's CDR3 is CASSSFKRQGASEAFF. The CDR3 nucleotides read TGTGCCAGCAGCTCATTCAAACGTCAGGGGGCTAGTGAAGCTTTCTTT.